This T cell receptor beta chain was profiled in a study of type 1 regulatory T cells (dated by TCRdb to the early 2020s). Background on the whole study: The study characterized an in vitro protocol that generated a Tr1-enriched, alloantigen-specific CD4 T cell product named T-allo10. T-allo10 was under clinical evaluation in patients with hematological malignancies receiving allogeneic hematopoietic stem cell transplantation.

This clonotype has only one observation. What this receptor recognizes is not known. The input lacks base qualities; no much larger clone sits a single base away. A single read constitutes weak evidence. Instrument on record: Illumina MiSeq. Through fastp at Q25 and MiXCR, TCRdb rebuilt clones from the public reads, retaining in-frame beta chains. Each record represents a unique CDR3 protein, reported with the most common genes and DNA among its rows. This sample comprises 80,000 to 100,000 distinct CDR3 sequences, roughly 31% of them detected only once. Together, the top ten hold less than 2.5% of the sample. CDR1 MNHEY and CDR2 SVGEGT were looked up in the germline V gene. The CDR3, cysteine through phenylalanine, is 14 amino acids long. Just CDR3 DNA is preserved here, 42 bases in frame from base 1. Germline trimming: 6 bases from V, 8 bases from J; junction bases outside gene matches: 8.

The rearranged chain carries TRBV6-2 or TRBV6-3 and TRBJ2-1; 9 of the junction bases match TRBD1. This clonotype originated in a human donor in good health. Sequencing input: CD4+ T cells, either the whole sample or a sorted fraction (not recorded which). The DNA reads TGTGCCAGCAGCCCGACAGGGGGTGGCCATGAGCAGTTCTTC. The translation is CASSPTGGGHEQFF.